These T cell receptor beta chains were read from a single sample in a study of cytomegalovirus exposure and HLA in healthy donors. Repertoires were generated with immunoSEQ multiplex PCR, while TCRdb's copy carries only in-frame clones and drops some. The sample consists of roughly 150,000 clones, approximately 80% of them appearing once. The specimen was PBMCs. Receptors originate from a man younger than 45 in good health and CMV-seropositive. Both conserved end residues are part of each CDR3. Fields, in order: clone size, V gene, J gene, CDR3 length, CDR3 protein. Clone size is given for some rows only: seen once, a few or many times, or a class if the clone is expanded.

few	TRBV5-5	TRBJ1-4	16	CASSLGNRGSNEKLFF
.	TRBV15	TRBJ2-3	14	CATLKRGTTDTQYF
.	TRBV19	.	14	CASSGQGESYEQYF
.	TRBV7-2	TRBJ2-3	14	CASNPGQRTDTQYF
.	TRBV28	TRBJ1-2	12	CASSLGAYGYTF
.	TRBV18	TRBJ1-5	14	CASSLLTGAQPQHF
.	TRBV30	TRBJ2-5	13	CAWRVTAQETQYF
.	TRBV29-1	.	13	CSVEAPLRSEQYF
.	TRBV6-5	TRBJ1-3	16	CASSYSLTDPGNTIYF
.	TRBV7-2	TRBJ2-3	13	CATGGRRPDTQYF
few	TRBV29-1	TRBJ2-7	12	CSASQGDHEQYF
.	TRBV5-1	TRBJ1-3	15	CASSPTTSSGNTIYF
.	TRBV4-1	TRBJ2-4	14	CASSQVKTGAIQYF
.	TRBV2	TRBJ1-6	14	CASSGTGGSSPLHF
.	TRBV5-1	TRBJ1-5	15	CASSPGQAGNQPQHF
.	TRBV13	TRBJ2-1	16	CASSEVVGGTGNEQFF
.	TRBV14	TRBJ1-2	13	CASSQGQVYGYTF
once	TRBV19	TRBJ2-1	15	CASRVDRGLSNEQFF
.	TRBV6-5	TRBJ1-2	13	CASSPDRNYGYTF
.	TRBV19	TRBJ1-2	12	CASTPTGNGYTF
.	TRBV7-9	TRBJ2-1	15	CASSSGLAGGNEQFF